This T cell receptor (beta chain) emerged from a study of blood T cell repertoires in COVID-19. Across the study: From the United States, Italy and Spain came samples of acute and convalescent COVID-19. In each case, the material was cDNA or gDNA derived from T cells, B-cell-depleted T cells, or PBMCs.

CDR1 MGHDK and CDR2 SYGVNS come from the germline V gene. Unmatched junction bases numbered 8, after V lost 10 bases and J lost 4 bases. The CDR3 is 13 residues long. As processed by the authors: Reference gene primer amplification gave nucleated cell count estimates. Method: immunoSEQ multiplex PCR; TCRdb's copy keeps in-frame clones and lacks some. The DNA was the basis for D and trimming; V, J and clone size are from that table. This table has over 100,000 clones, 70% to 85% appearing once. The chain employs TRBV25-1 and TRBJ2-3; 7 bases agree with TRBD2. The clonotype originates from a woman older than 75 with active or convalescent COVID-19. The source material was peripheral blood. Here the CDR3 reads CATSRGDADTQYF. The CDR3 nucleotides are TGTGCCACCTCTCGGGGGGATGCAGATACGCAGTATTTT.